The rows below give T cell receptor beta chains drawn from one sample of a study of shared clonotypes between healthy human individuals. Using immunoSEQ multiplex PCR, the repertoire was profiled, and TCRdb retains in-frame clones only, with some absent. The data hold roughly 2.6 million clones, with around 90% observed a single time. The sequencing sample was made of naive CD4+ T cells sorted from blood. The receptor source for this set is a man between 18 and 29 years old in good health. Each CDR3 is given without its conserved first and last residue. Where a row states a size, it is once, few, many or the class of an expanded clone; other rows omit it.

V	size	CDR3
TRBV5-1	few	ASSPGTNTEAF
TRBV7-2	-	ASSFGSNTEAF
TRBV28	-	ASQGSTADTQY
TRBV19	-	ASSGGRRETQY
TRBV30	-	AWNRGRIEEPQH
TRBV30	few	AWSVRTGTSPQH
TRBV11-2	-	ASSLEYNSGRPPYEQY
TRBV18	-	ASSPVNSRGYEQY
TRBV18	-	ASSPMDRGLRTDTQY
TRBV28	-	ASSSWGAQGELF
TRBV5-1	few	ASSSGTGPSPLH
TRBV5-4	-	ASSTMGAPVPYEQY
TRBV18	few	ASSPRQGAGELF
TRBV6-1	once	ASSEASNQPQH
TRBV7-3	-	ASSPLAGGQETQY